Each of the 28 T cell receptor beta chains below was sequenced from the same sample in a study of T-cell memory formation after mild COVID-19 (dated by TCRdb to the early 2020s). Library preparation used 5' RACE. Sequencer: Illumina NovaSeq 6000. Clones were called with MiXCR by TCRdb after fastp trimmed the public reads at Q25, and only in-frame beta chains were retained. Records with the same CDR3 protein are collapsed into one entry carrying the most frequent genes and DNA. This sample is represented by fewer than 200,000 distinct CDR3 sequences; over 10% of them were singletons. The ten top clones hold roughly 3.3% of the sample. Sequencing input: PBMCs or a T cell subset sorted from them (not recorded which). The receptors derive from a man aged 18 to 30 who had mild COVID-19 (a few samples of this study predate the infection). The sample titles of this study are shuffled in the database, so cell type and time point are left out; the donor was told from shared clones.

V and J are TRBV24-1 and TRBJ2-1; no reliable D call. This CDR3 is 16 amino acids long. Trimming left V 4 bases short and J 0 bases short, with 12 bases between. Germline V gene data show CDR1 as KGHDR and CDR2 as SFDVKD. CDR3 in amino acids: CATSDIDPSSYNEQFF. The CDR3 region has the DNA TGTGCCACCAGTGACATCGACCCGAGCTCCTACAATGAGCAGTTCTTC.

This clonotype was detected only a few times. The V and J genes are TRBV7-2 and TRBJ1-1; maybe TRBD1 (6 bases). The V end was cut by 3 bases, the J end by 5 bases, with 19 bases between. Germline values: CDR1 SGHTA, CDR2 FQGNSA. CDR3 length: 16 amino acids. In nucleotides, the CDR3 is TGTGCCAGCAGCTTGCTAACCGGGACATTAGGAACTGAAGCTTTCTTT. Amino acid sequence: CASSLLTGTLGTEAFF.

CDR3 region: CSASLPGSTYEQYF. The CDR3 DNA is TGCAGTGCTAGTCTCCCGGGGTCTACCTACGAGCAGTACTTC. The chain carries TRBV20-1 and TRBJ2-7; possible D gene TRBD2, 5 bases. There are 14 residues in the CDR3. Germline assignment: CDR1 DFQATT and CDR2 SNEGSKA (reference sequence). Trimming removed 3 bases at V and 2 bases at J, with 14 bases between.

The chain combines TRBV4-1 with TRBJ1-1; D unclear. V shed 4 bases and J shed 7 bases, with 7 bases lying between them. The germline gives CDR1 MGHRA, CDR2 YSYEKL. The length of the CDR3 is 11 residues. In nucleotides, the CDR3 is TGCGCCAGCAGCCCGCCCGTTGAAGCTTTCTTT. Translation gives CASSPPVEAFF.

CDR3 region: CASTRDWGEKLFF. The CDR3 DNA follows: TGTGCCAGCACCAGGGATTGGGGGGAAAAACTGTTTTTT. J is TRBJ1-4 and V is TRBV6-5; D possibly corresponds to TRBD1 (5 bases). CDR1 and CDR2 (germline): MNHEY, SVGAGI. The V end was cut by 7 bases, the J end by 8 bases, with 14 bases between. This CDR3 spans 13 amino acids.

V and J are TRBV7-2 and TRBJ2-3, with TRBD2 matching 7 bases. J gave up 7 bases and V 4 bases, and 8 bases lay outside the gene matches. The germline V gene encodes CDR1 SGHTA and CDR2 FQGNSA. This CDR3 comprises 14 residues. For the CDR3, the DNA is TGTGCCAGCAGCTCCGTAAGGGGAGGGTATACGCAGTATTTT. This gives the protein CASSSVRGGYTQYF.

This clonotype was found many times. The chain joins TRBV6-1 to TRBJ2-1; D is undetermined. The V gene's germline CDR1 is MNHNS and CDR2 SASEGT. V lost 2 bases to trimming and J lost 9 bases, with 11 bases between them. The CDR3 runs to 13 residues. The CDR3 spells CASSELGLGEQFF. In DNA form, the CDR3 reads TGTGCCAGCAGTGAATTAGGTCTGGGTGAGCAGTTCTTC.

This chain connects TRBV7-9 to TRBJ2-2; D is perhaps TRBD1 (5 bases). From germline, CDR1 is SEHNR and CDR2 FQNEAQ (reference sequence). Trimming took off 3 bases at V and 3 bases at J, with 11 bases between the two ends. The CDR3 loop spans 15 amino acids. CDR3 region: CASSFQGVDTGELFF. The CDR3 nucleotides read TGTGCCAGCAGCTTTCAAGGGGTTGACACCGGGGAGCTGTTTTTT.

The genes are TRBV6-2 or TRBV6-3 and TRBJ2-7, with D hard to call. V was cut by 6 bases and J by 0 bases, with 12 bases left in between. Germline V gives CDR1 MNHEY, CDR2 SVGEGT. The length of the CDR3 is 14 residues. The CDR3 spells CASSPDRFSYEQYV. The DNA of the CDR3 is TGTGCCAGCAGCCCTGACCGCTTCTCCTACGAGCAGTACGTC.

This clonotype was observed at least ten times. The CDR3 DNA reads TGTGCCAGCAGTTTTACAGAGAACACTGAAGCTTTCTTT. This sequence encodes CASSFTENTEAFF. J is TRBJ1-1 and V is TRBV12-3 or TRBV12-4; D remains ambiguous. V was trimmed by 3 bases and J by 1 base, leaving 6 bases between them. The CDR3 extends over 13 amino acids.

In nucleotides, the CDR3 is TGTGCCAGCAGGCACAGGGTCGAGGGCACGGGCCTCCACTTT. Amino acids: CASRHRVEGTGLHF. The chain carries TRBV6-5 and TRBJ1-6, with D maybe TRBD1 (6 bases). Germline-derived CDR1 and CDR2 are MNHEY and SVGAGI. The CDR3 runs 14 residues. The V end was cut by 6 bases, the J end by 15 bases, with 21 bases between.

The chain is built from TRBV29-1 and TRBJ1-5; D unclear. Germline values: CDR1 SQVTM, CDR2 ANQGSEA. This CDR3 comprises 13 residues. Trimming stripped 4 bases from V and 3 bases from J, with 10 bases between. The CDR3 reads CSVARDFNQPQHF. The CDR3 DNA reads TGCAGCGTTGCAAGGGATTTCAATCAGCCCCAGCATTTT.

There are a few counts of this clonotype. The rearrangement links TRBV7-2 to TRBJ2-6; either TRBD1 or TRBD2 may fit D (6 bases each). The CDR3 contains 13 residues. Germline V gene data show CDR1 as SGHTA and CDR2 as FQGNSA. Trimming took 6 bases from V and 4 from J, leaving 7 bases between them. This CDR3 reads CASRGGGANVLTF. For the CDR3, the DNA is TGTGCCAGCAGGGGGGGCGGGGCCAACGTCCTGACTTTC.

The chain combines TRBV10-3 with TRBJ1-3; D gene uncertain. There are 14 residues in the CDR3. CDR1 is ENHRY and CDR2 is SYGVKD in the germline V gene. V was shortened by 6 bases and J by 2 bases, with 11 bases between the two germline ends. CDR3 protein: CAIRPQITGNTIYF. The CDR3 DNA follows: TGTGCCATCAGACCGCAGATTACTGGAAACACCATATATTTT.

This clonotype was counted between two and nine times. This chain's CDR3 is CASSQGQGAAYGYTF. Here the CDR3 DNA reads TGTGCCAGCAGCCAAGGACAGGGGGCCGCGTATGGCTACACCTTC. The chain uses TRBV3-1 and TRBJ1-2, with 10 bases aligning to TRBD1. Trimming at V came to 1 base and at J to 5 bases, leaving 4 bases not matched to a gene. Germline V gene lookup returns CDR1 LGHDT and CDR2 YNNKEL (reference sequence). The CDR3 contains 15 residues.

The chain links TRBV18 to TRBJ2-7; D is unresolved. Trimming removed 0 bases at V and 4 bases at J, with 7 bases between. In germline, CDR1 is KGHSH, CDR2 LQKENI. The CDR3 spans 13 residues. CDR3 sequence reads: CASSPPQGYEQYV. The CDR3 coding sequence is TGTGCCAGCTCACCACCGCAAGGGTACGAGCAGTACGTC.

In this sample, this clonotype turned up many times. J is TRBJ1-6 and V is TRBV7-2; unclear D gene. The CDR3 is 13 residues long. Per germline, CDR1 SGHTA and CDR2 FQGNSA. Trimming cost V 7 bases and J 7 bases, with 11 bases left between them. The chain's CDR3 is CASTLDGNSPLHF. The CDR3 DNA is TGTGCCAGCACCCTAGACGGAAATTCACCCCTCCACTTT.

V and J are TRBV5-1 and TRBJ2-3; no reliable D call. Germline assignment: CDR1 SGHRS and CDR2 YFSETQ. Between the trimmed V and J ends, which lost 6 bases and 3 bases, there was a span of 17 bases. The CDR3 spans 15 residues. The CDR3 region has the DNA TGCGCCAGCACCCCTGTTCGAGCCGGGACAGATACGCAGTATTTT. As protein: CASTPVRAGTDTQYF.

CDR3 coding DNA: TGCGCCAGCAGGGGGGCCCCCGGGGGCCAAGAGACCCAGTACTTC. Its protein is CASRGAPGGQETQYF. The rearrangement joins TRBV5-1 to TRBJ2-5; D is tentatively TRBD1 or TRBD2 (6 bases each). The germline V gene has CDR1 SGHRS and CDR2 YFSETQ. This CDR3 is 15 amino acids long. V was pared by 5 bases and J by 1 base, with 15 bases between.

This clonotype has more than one count but fewer than ten. V gene TRBV6-2 or TRBV6-3 combines with J gene TRBJ2-3, with a possible D match to TRBD2 (7 bases). V lost 0 bases and J lost 0, with 10 bases in between. The CDR3 extends over 16 amino acids. CDR1 and CDR2 from the germline V gene are MNHEY and SVGEGT. This chain's CDR3 is CASSYSRGPSTDTQYF. CDR3 nucleotide sequence: TGTGCCAGCAGTTACTCGCGGGGGCCTAGCACAGATACGCAGTATTTT.

There are a few counts of this clonotype. The V and J genes are TRBV7-8 and TRBJ2-5; 9 nucleotides line up with TRBD2. CDR1 SGHVS and CDR2 FQNEAQ come from the germline V gene. This CDR3 spans 16 amino acids. V gave up 5 bases and J gave up 2 bases; unmatched junction bases: 9. This CDR3 reads CASSPRLAETQETQYF. The CDR3 bases are TGTGCCAGCAGCCCCCGACTAGCGGAGACTCAAGAGACCCAGTACTTC.

This clonotype was detected only a few times. V is TRBV18 and J is TRBJ2-5; perhaps TRBD2 as D (5 bases). CDR1 is KGHSH, CDR2 LQKENI, per germline. Trimming shortened V by 1 base and J by 4 bases, and 10 bases separated the two germline ends. CDR3 length equals 14 residues. The DNA of the CDR3 is TGTGCCAGCTCACCACTGGGAAGCGGAGAGACCCAGTACTTC. It specifies CASSPLGSGETQYF.

This clonotype was seen a handful of times. This chain uses TRBV12-3 or TRBV12-4 with TRBJ2-3; D is perhaps TRBD2 (6 bases). Trimming took off 3 bases at V and 2 bases at J, with 12 bases between the two ends. The CDR3 totals 15 residues. CDR3 loop: CASSFRAGSTDTQYF. The CDR3 DNA is TGTGCCAGCAGTTTCCGCGCGGGGTCCACAGATACGCAGTATTTT.

V usage is TRBV7-2 and J usage is TRBJ2-1; no clear D gene. The CDR3 is 16 residues long. Germline V gives CDR1 SGHTA, CDR2 FQGNSA. Between the trimmed V and J ends, which lost 2 bases and 0 bases, there was a span of 11 bases. The DNA of the CDR3 is TGTGCCAGCAGCTTATTAGGGCTGAGCTCCTACAATGAGCAGTTCTTC. Amino acids: CASSLLGLSSYNEQFF.

This clonotype was detected only a few times. V usage is TRBV3-1 and J usage is TRBJ2-2; possibly TRBD1 for D (5 bases). The CDR3 totals 13 residues. Germline assignment: CDR1 LGHDT and CDR2 YNNKEL (reference sequence). The germline V and J ends were trimmed by 9 bases and 6 bases, with 14 bases remaining between them. Here the CDR3 reads CASWGRVSGELFF. CDR3 in DNA: TGTGCCAGTTGGGGCAGGGTCTCCGGGGAGCTGTTTTTT.

This chain links TRBV12-3 or TRBV12-4 with TRBJ1-6; TRBD1 might be the D (5 bases). The CDR3 totals 14 residues. V was shortened by 5 bases and J by 8 bases, with 13 bases between the two germline ends. The CDR3 DNA follows: TGTGCCAGCAGTCGCCAGGGTAGGGATTCACCCCTCCACTTT. It yields the protein CASSRQGRDSPLHF.

This clonotype was found a few times. V is TRBV12-3 or TRBV12-4 and J is TRBJ2-5; possibly TRBD2 for D (7 bases). V lost 4 bases and J lost 4, with 13 bases in between. The CDR3 is made up of 14 amino acids. In DNA form, the CDR3 reads TGTGCCAGCAGTTCCCATGGGGGGGCAGAGACCCAGTACTTC. Encoded protein: CASSSHGGAETQYF.

This clonotype has just a few counts. The J gene is TRBJ1-1, the V gene TRBV5-4; D is uncertain. V dropped 4 bases and J dropped 4 bases, with 8 bases sitting between them. This CDR3 region has 12 residues. Germline CDR1 reads SGHNT; CDR2 reads YYREEE (reference sequence). The CDR3 nucleotides are TGTGCCAGCAGCCTGGACTCCACTGAAGCTTTCTTT. This gives the protein CASSLDSTEAFF. The full variable domain, completed using reference TRBV5-4 and TRBJ1-1, is ETGVTQSPTHLIKTRGQQVTLRCSSQSGHNTVSWYQQALGQGPQFIFQYYREEENGRGNFPPRFSGLQFPNYSSELNVNALELDDSALYLCASSLDSTEAFFGQGTRLTVV.